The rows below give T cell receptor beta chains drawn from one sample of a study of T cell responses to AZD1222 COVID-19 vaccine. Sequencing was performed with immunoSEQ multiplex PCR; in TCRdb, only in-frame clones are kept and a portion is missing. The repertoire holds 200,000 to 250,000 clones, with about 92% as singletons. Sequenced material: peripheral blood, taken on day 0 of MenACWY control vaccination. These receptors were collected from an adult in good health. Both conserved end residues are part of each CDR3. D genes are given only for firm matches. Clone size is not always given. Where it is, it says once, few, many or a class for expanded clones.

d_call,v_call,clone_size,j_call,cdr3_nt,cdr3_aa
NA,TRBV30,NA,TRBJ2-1,TGTGCCACTTTATCCTACAATGAGCAGTTCTTC,CATLSYNEQFF
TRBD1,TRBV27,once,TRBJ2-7,TGTGCCAGCGGGAAGACAGGGTACGAGCAGTACTTC,CASGKTGYEQYF
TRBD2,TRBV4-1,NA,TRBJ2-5,TGCGCCAGCAGCCAAGACGGTAGCGGGGGGAAAGAGACCCAGTACTTC,CASSQDGSGGKETQYF
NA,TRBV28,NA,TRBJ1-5,TGTGCCAGCACCCCTTCCGGGAGAACACCCATTAGCAATCAGCCCCAGCATTTT,CASTPSGRTPISNQPQHF
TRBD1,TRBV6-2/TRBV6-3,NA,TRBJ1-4,TGTGCCAGCAGCCAGACAGGGTTTCAGGAAAAACTGTTTTTT,CASSQTGFQEKLFF
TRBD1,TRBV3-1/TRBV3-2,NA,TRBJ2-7,TGTGCCAGCAGCCAAGGCCGGGACAGGGACGAGCAGTACTTC,CASSQGRDRDEQYF
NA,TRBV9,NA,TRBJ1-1,TGTGCCAGCAGCGACCTCCCCGGCACTGAAGCTTTCTTT,CASSDLPGTEAFF
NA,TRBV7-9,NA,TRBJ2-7,TGTGCCAGCAGTGTGGGCCACGAGCAGTACTTC,CASSVGHEQYF
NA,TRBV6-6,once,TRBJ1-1,TGTGCCAGCAGTTTGAGGGGGGAAGCTTTCTTT,CASSLRGEAFF
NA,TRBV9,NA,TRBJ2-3,TGTGCCAGCAGCGTCGTGGCAGATACGCAGTATTTT,CASSVVADTQYF
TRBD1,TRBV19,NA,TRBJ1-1,TGTGCCAGTAGTATACGTGGGACAGGGGGCAGAGTTTTGACTGAAGCTTTCTTT,CASSIRGTGGRVLTEAFF
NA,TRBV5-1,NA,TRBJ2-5,TGCGCCAGCAGCGGTTCAGGGGGGGAGACCCAGTACTTC,CASSGSGGETQYF
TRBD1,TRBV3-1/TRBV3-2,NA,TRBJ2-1,TGTGCCAGCAGCCGGACCGGGACAGGGGGCAATGAGCAGTTCTTC,CASSRTGTGGNEQFF
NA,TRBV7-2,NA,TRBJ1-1,TGTGCCAGCAGCAAGTTGGATGGGGCGCGCACTGAAGCTTTCTTT,CASSKLDGARTEAFF
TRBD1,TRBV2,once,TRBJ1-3,TGTGCCAGCAGCGGGACAGGGTTCGACACCATATATTTT,CASSGTGFDTIYF
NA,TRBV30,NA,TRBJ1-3,TGTGCCTGGAGTGTAGCTGGAGCTGGAAACACCATATATTTT,CAWSVAGAGNTIYF
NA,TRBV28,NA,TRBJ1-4,TGTGCCAGCAGTTCCCCGGGGGGCACTAATGAAAAACTGTTTTTT,CASSSPGGTNEKLFF
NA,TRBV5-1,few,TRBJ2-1,TGCGCCAGCAGCTTTATTCAACGAGGATACAATGAGCAGTTCTTC,CASSFIQRGYNEQFF
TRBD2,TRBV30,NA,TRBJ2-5,TGTGCCGCTCTAGCGGGGGGAGAGACCCAGTACTTC,CAALAGGETQYF
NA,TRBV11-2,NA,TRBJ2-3,TGTGCCAGCAGCTTATCGAGACAGGAAGGATATACGCAGTATTTT,CASSLSRQEGYTQYF
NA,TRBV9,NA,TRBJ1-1,TGTGCCAGCAGCCGTGGGTCAGGGAACACTGAAGCTTTCTTT,CASSRGSGNTEAFF
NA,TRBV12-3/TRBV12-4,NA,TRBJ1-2,TGTGCCAGCAGTTTAGGGGCACTCTATGGCTACACCTTC,CASSLGALYGYTF
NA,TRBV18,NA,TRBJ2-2,TGTGCCAGCTCACCTCAAGGCGCAGGCAACACCGGGGAGCTGTTTTTT,CASSPQGAGNTGELFF
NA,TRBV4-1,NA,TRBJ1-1,TGCGCCAGCAGCCAAGGACGGGTAAGGCTCCTTGAAGCTTTCTTT,CASSQGRVRLLEAFF
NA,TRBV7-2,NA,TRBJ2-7,TGTGCCAGCAGCACCCGGGACAACTACGAGCAGTACTTC,CASSTRDNYEQYF
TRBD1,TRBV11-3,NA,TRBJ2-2,TGTGCCAGCAGCTGGGGACAGGGGAACACCGGGGAGCTGTTTTTT,CASSWGQGNTGELFF
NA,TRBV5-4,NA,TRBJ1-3,TGTGCCAGCAGCTTGGTTGGAGGCAGCACCATATATTTT,CASSLVGGSTIYF
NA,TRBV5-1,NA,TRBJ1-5,TGCGCCAGCAGCTTTGGATCAGGGAGCAATCAGCCCCAGCATTTT,CASSFGSGSNQPQHF
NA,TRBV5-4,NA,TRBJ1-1,TGTGCCAGCAGCTTGGCGGGGTTGAAGACTGAAGCTTTCTTT,CASSLAGLKTEAFF
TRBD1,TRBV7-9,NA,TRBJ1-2,TGTGCCAGCAGCTACGACACCGGGACAGGGGGGTATGGCTACACCTTC,CASSYDTGTGGYGYTF
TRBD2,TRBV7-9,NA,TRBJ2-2,TGTGCCAGCAGCCGGACTAGCGGTGACACCGGGGAGCTGTTTTTT,CASSRTSGDTGELFF
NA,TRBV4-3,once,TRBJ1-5,TGCGCCAGCAGCCAAGATCGGGGATCTCAGCCCCAGCATTTT,CASSQDRGSQPQHF
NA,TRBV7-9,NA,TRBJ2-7,TGTGCCAGCAGCCAAACTAGCCTCGGCGAGCAGTACTTC,CASSQTSLGEQYF
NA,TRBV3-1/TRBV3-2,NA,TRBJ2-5,TGTGCCAGCAGCCGGGGGGCTTTCCAAGAGACCCAGTACTTC,CASSRGAFQETQYF
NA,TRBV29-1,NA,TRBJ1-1,TGCAGCGTTTTTGCCGCCGCCCGGTACGAAGCTTTCTTT,CSVFAAARYEAFF
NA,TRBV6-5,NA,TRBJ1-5,TGTGCCAGCGGTATAGGCAATCAGCCCCAGCATTTT,CASGIGNQPQHF
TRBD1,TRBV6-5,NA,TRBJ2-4,TGTGCCAGCAGTTATGAGGGGGCTGCCAAAAACATTCAGTACTTC,CASSYEGAAKNIQYF
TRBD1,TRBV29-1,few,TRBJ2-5,TGCAGCGCGGAACAGGGGACGGAGACCCAGTACTTC,CSAEQGTETQYF
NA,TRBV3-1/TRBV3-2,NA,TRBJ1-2,TGTGCCAGCAGCCAAGCTGGGAACTATGGCTACACCTTC,CASSQAGNYGYTF
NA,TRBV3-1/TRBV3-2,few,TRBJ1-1,TGTGCCAGCAGTCCAGCCGGAGGGACCACTGAAGCTTTCTTT,CASSPAGGTTEAFF
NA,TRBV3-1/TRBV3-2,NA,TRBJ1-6,TGTGCCAGCAGTGAGCTGGGTAATTCACCCCTCCACTTT,CASSELGNSPLHF
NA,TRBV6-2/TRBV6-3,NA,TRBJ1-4,TGTGCCAGCAGTGGGCTTAATGAAAAACTGTTTTTT,CASSGLNEKLFF
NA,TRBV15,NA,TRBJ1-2,TGTGCCACCAGCAGACCCCCGGGGAACTATGGCTACACCTTC,CATSRPPGNYGYTF
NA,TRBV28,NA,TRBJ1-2,TGTGCCAGCAGTTTGAAGGGCTATGGCTACACCTTC,CASSLKGYGYTF
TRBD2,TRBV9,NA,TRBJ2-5,TGTGCCAGCAGCGCTAGCGGGGGGCCCGAGACCCAGTACTTC,CASSASGGPETQYF
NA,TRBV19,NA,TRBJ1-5,TGTGCCAGTAGGAGAATGGATGATAGCAATCAGCCCCAGCATTTT,CASRRMDDSNQPQHF
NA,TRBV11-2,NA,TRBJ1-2,TGTGCCAGCAGCCCCGGCCGGGGGGCCTATGGCTACACCTTC,CASSPGRGAYGYTF
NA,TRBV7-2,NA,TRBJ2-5,TGTGCCAGCAGCTTAGGAGCTAGAGAGACCCAGTACTTC,CASSLGARETQYF
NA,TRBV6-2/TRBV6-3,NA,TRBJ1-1,TGTGCCAGCAGTTTAGGACGGAACACTGAAGCTTTCTTT,CASSLGRNTEAFF
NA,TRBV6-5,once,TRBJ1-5,TGTGCCAGCAGTTACTCCGAGAATCAGCCCCAGCATTTT,CASSYSENQPQHF
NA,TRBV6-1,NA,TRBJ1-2,TGTGCCAGCAGTGAAGTCACAGGCGCGGGAGGCTACACCTTC,CASSEVTGAGGYTF
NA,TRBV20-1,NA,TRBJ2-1,TGCAGTGCTAGTTACGAGCAGTTCTTC,CSASYEQFF
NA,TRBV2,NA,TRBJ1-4,TGTGCCAGCAGTGAAAGGCAAGGGATCGGAAAACTGTTTTTT,CASSERQGIGKLFF